This T cell receptor (beta chain) originates from a study of T cells in Graves' hyperthyroidism and ophthalmopathy. Amplified regions were TCR beta CDR3 sequences from RNA transcripts. The study used the HTBI primer set for a first-round RT-PCR of the TCR CDR3. TCRdb ran MiXCR on the multiplex PCR reads and lists one entry per CDR3 protein. The top ten clones hold approximately 7.4% of a sample with approximately 560,000 distinct CDR3 sequences, 15% to 18% of them seen once. Germline-derived CDR1 and CDR2 are MGHDK and SYGVNS. This CDR3 is built from 15 residues. The V end lost 1 base, the J end lost 10 bases, and 19 bases lay between the germline ends.

This receptor was taken from a woman aged 25-40 years with Graves' hyperthyroidism. Source material: blood. The chain combines TRBV25-1 with TRBJ2-5, with D tentatively TRBD1 or TRBD2 (5 bases each). CDR3 DNA: TGTGCCAGCAGTGAATGGAGTGGGGCCCCAGAGGGCCAGTACTTC. As protein: CASSEWSGAPEGQYF.